One sample yielded the 3 T cell receptor beta chains listed below, sequenced in a study of human T cells and chemical hapten exposure. Time point described: patch test 2, 6 weeks after DPC sensitization. Sample treatment: therapeutic diphenylcyclopropenone sensitization with weekly scalp DPC. TCRdb re-analysed the RACE reads in MiXCR, keeping a single row per CDR3 protein. Altogether around 82,000 distinct CDR3 sequences are present, less than 8% being singletons, with the ten largest covering 1% to 1.5%. Sequenced here: whole blood, sampled in connection with sensitization to the hapten diphenylcyclopropenone (DPC). These receptors were collected from a woman aged 25-40 years with alopecia areata. Some clones in this sample may be carry-over from other donors' samples.

This clonotype was seen ten or more times. The chain uses TRBV5-6 and TRBJ2-1; D gene ambiguous. V lost 4 bases and J 6 bases, leaving 11 bases between the germline ends. Germline lookup yields CDR1 SGHDT and CDR2 YYEEEE. The CDR3 runs to 13 residues. The CDR3 is CASSRTHSNEQFF. The CDR3 DNA follows: TGTGCCAGCAGCCGAACTCACAGCAATGAGCAGTTCTTC. The entire variable domain, with the rest obtained from reference TRBV5-6 and TRBJ2-1, is as follows: DAGVTQSPTHLIKTRGQQVTLRCSPKSGHDTVSWYQQALGQGPQFIFQYYEEEERQRGNFPDRFSGHQFPNYSSELNVNALLLGDSALYLCASSRTHSNEQFFGPGTRLTVL.

The chain carries TRBV7-2 and TRBJ1-4; D call uncertain. CDR3 size: 13 residues. Germline loops: CDR1 SGHTA, CDR2 FQGNSA. Trimming removed 4 bases at V and 5 bases at J, with 8 bases between. CDR3 in DNA: TGTGCCAGCAGCTCTTATCTAAATGAAAAACTGTTTTTT. Encoded protein: CASSSYLNEKLFF.

This clonotype was detected many times. The chain links TRBV11-2 to TRBJ2-1; 12 nucleotides line up with TRBD2. CDR3 length: 16 amino acids. Unmatched junction bases numbered 7, after V lost 4 bases and J lost 6 bases. The germline V gene has CDR1 SGHAT and CDR2 FQNNGV. The CDR3 coding sequence is TGTGCCAGCAGCTCCTCCGGGACTAGCGGGTTCAATGAGCAGTTCTTC. Protein sequence: CASSSSGTSGFNEQFF.